This note documents a single TCR beta chain sequence. The sample holds a few counts of this clonotype. What antigen it recognizes has not been identified. The sample holds no much larger clone one base away, and base qualities are not on file. The CDR3 starts with the cysteine, ends with the valine, and has 13 residues. Only the CDR3 DNA stays, 39 bases, in frame from base 1. Deletion took 6 bases off V and 3 bases off J, with a span of 12 bases between the germline ends. The data originate from a study of CD8 T cells in ankylosing spondylitis (dated by TCRdb to 2016 to 2017). The study in broad terms: T cell receptor beta repertoires were profiled in healthy donors and ankylosing spondylitis patients so that disease-linked TCR variants could be found. The full study cohort comprised around 23 ankylosing spondylitis patients and 110 or so healthy donors. Peripheral blood was sampled, and synovial fluid was additionally collected from ankylosing spondylitis patients. Points the paper makes about the study in general: In peripheral blood, the disease-linked clones were found at relatively low frequencies and had a CD8+ phenotype. A TCR beta motif made up of several highly homologous amino acid variants appeared to be characteristic of blood from ankylosing spondylitis patients. Some motif variants had previously been reported in the synovial fluid and blood of reactive arthritis patients, which suggests shared mechanisms of disease initiation. Significant enrichment of the disease-linked clones was reported in matched synovial fluid samples from ankylosing spondylitis patients.

The sequencing machine was an Illumina HiSeq 2500. TCR beta libraries were prepared by quantitative 5'-RACE with molecular barcodes. Under the source paper's analysis protocol: To identify disease-linked TCR variants, a new computational method was used, one built on a probabilistic model of VDJ rearrangement. TCRdb applied fastp at Q25 and MiXCR to the public reads, then kept only in-frame beta chains. A single entry per CDR3 protein holds the most common genes and DNA from its merged rows. It is TCRdb's table, rather than the study itself, that gives the V and J calls and clone size. This sample holds about 110,000 distinct CDR3 sequences; 24% were observed only once. The top ten clonotypes cover 12% of the sample. Synovial fluid samples were paired with blood samples taken from the same ankylosing spondylitis patients.

The sequence derives from a male donor with ankylosing spondylitis. The rearrangement combines TRBV12-3 or TRBV12-4 with TRBJ2-7, with the D gene not clear enough to name. Sequenced: synovial fluid, either unsorted or a sorted T cell fraction (not recorded which). The CDR3 sequence is CASSLSGDYEQYV. The DNA sequence follows: TGTGCCAGCAGCTTGAGTGGAGACTACGAGCAGTACGTC.